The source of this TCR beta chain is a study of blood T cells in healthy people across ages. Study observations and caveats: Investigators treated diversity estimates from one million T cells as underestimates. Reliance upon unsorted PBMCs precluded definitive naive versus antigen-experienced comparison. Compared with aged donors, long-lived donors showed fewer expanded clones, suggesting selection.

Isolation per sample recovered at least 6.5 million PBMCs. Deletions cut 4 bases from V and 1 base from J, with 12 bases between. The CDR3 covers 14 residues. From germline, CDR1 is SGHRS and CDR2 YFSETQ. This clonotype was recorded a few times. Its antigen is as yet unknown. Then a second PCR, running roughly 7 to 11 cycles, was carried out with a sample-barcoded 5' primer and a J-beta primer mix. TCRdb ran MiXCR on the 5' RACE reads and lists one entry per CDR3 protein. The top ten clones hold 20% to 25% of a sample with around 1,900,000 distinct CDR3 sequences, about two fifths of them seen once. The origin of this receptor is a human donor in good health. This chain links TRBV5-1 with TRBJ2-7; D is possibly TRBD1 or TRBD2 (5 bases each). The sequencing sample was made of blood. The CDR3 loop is CASSDRDASYEQYF. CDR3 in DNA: TGCGCCAGCAGCGACCGGGACGCTTCCTACGAGCAGTACTTC. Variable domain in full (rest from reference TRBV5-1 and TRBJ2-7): KAGVTQTPRYLIKTRGQQVTLSCSPISGHRSVSWYQQTPGQGLQFLFEYFSETQRNKGNFPGRFSGRQFSNSRSEMNVSTLELGDSALYLCASSDRDASYEQYFGPGTRLTVT.